This T cell receptor (beta chain) was recorded in a study of Ad26.COV2.S vaccination and SARS-CoV-2 variants. Study summary: Intramuscularly, Ad26.COV2.S was given either once or twice, 56 days apart.

The assay was immunoSEQ multiplex PCR, and TCRdb's table has in-frame clones only and misses some. The sample carries around 300,000 clones, 80% to 90% recorded once. The treatment was: over 15 received Ad26.COV2.S at low or high dose, single or two shots; 5 received placebo; per-sample allocation not given. Day 63 following the first vaccine or placebo injection was when the samples were taken. Ad26 vector vaccine expressed Wuhan-strain SARS-CoV-2 spike. The V gene end was trimmed by 4 bases and the J gene end by 5 bases; junction bases not matched to a gene: 8. In germline, CDR1 is SGHNT, CDR2 YENEEA. CDR3 length: 15 residues.

The source is a person between 18 and 59 years old who received the Ad26.COV2.S COVID-19 vaccine or a placebo. The source material was peripheral blood, sampled in a trial of Ad26.COV2.S vaccine versus placebo. The V call is TRBV11-3, the J call TRBJ2-1; 7 bases map to TRBD2. CDR3 sequence: CASSSRERGHNEQFF. The CDR3 bases are TGTGCCAGCAGCTCCCGGGAGCGGGGTCACAATGAGCAGTTCTTC.